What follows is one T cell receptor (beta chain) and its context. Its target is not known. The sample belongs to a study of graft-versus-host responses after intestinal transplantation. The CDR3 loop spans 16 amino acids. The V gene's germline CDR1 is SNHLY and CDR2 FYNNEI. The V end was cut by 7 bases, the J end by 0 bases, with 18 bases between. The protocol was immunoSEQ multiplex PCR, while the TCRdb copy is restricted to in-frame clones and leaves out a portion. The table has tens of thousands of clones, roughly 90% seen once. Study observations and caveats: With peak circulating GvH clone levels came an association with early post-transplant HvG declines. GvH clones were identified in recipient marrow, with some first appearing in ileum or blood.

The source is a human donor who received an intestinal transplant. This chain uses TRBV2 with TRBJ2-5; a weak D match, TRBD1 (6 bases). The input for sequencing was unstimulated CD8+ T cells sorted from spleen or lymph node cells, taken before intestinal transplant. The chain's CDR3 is CASISGTPKYQETQYF. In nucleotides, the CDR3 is TGTGCCAGCATCTCAGGGACACCTAAGTACCAAGAGACCCAGTACTTC.